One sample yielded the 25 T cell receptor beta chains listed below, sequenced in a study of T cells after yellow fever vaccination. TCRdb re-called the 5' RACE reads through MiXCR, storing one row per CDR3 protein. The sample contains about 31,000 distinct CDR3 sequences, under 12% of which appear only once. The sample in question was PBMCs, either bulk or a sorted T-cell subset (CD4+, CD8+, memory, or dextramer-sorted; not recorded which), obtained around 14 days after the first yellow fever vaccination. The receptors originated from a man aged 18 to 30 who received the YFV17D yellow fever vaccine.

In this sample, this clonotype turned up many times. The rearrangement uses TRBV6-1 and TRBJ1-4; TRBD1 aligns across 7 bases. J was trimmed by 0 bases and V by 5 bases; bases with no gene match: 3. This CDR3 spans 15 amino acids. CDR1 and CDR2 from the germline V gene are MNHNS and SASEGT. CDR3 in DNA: TGTGCCAGCAGTAGGCAGGGGGCAACTAATGAAAAACTGTTTTTT. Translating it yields CASSRQGATNEKLFF.

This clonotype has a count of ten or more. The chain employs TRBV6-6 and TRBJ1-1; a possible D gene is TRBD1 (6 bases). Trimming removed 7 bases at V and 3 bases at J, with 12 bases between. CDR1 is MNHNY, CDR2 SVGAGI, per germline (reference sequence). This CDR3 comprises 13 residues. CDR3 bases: TGTGCCAGCACAAGACAGGCCTACACTGAAGCTTTCTTT. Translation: CASTRQAYTEAFF.

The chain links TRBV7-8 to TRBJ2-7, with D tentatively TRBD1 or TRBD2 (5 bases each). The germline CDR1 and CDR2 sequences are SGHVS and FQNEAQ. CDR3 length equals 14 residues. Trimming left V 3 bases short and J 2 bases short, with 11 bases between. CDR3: CASSFGAGTYEQYV. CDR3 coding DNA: TGTGCCAGCAGCTTCGGGGCGGGCACCTACGAGCAGTACGTC.

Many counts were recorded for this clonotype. The CDR3 DNA follows: TGTGCCAGCAGTTACGACGGAGGGAGAGAGACCCAGTACTTC. Its protein product is CASSYDGGRETQYF. V is TRBV6-5 and J is TRBJ2-5; possible D gene TRBD2, 6 bases. Trimming removed 2 bases from V and 4 bases from J, with 11 bases in between. CDR1 MNHEY and CDR2 SVGAGI come from the germline V gene. The CDR3 spans 14 residues.

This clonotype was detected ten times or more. The CDR3 bases are TGTGCCAGCTCACCCCGTGAACTAGCGGGGGGCAACTTCTACAATGAGCAGTTCTTC. It is translated as CASSPRELAGGNFYNEQFF. The V and J genes are TRBV18 and TRBJ2-1; 12 bases match TRBD2. The CDR3 extends over 19 amino acids. The V segment lost 3 bases and the J segment 3 bases; nucleotides outside the gene matches: 12. The V gene's germline CDR1 is KGHSH and CDR2 LQKENI.

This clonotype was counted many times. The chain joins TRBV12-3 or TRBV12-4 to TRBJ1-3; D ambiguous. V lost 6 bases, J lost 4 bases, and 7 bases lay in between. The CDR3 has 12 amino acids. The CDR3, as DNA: TGTGCCAGCAGCGCGTTGGGAAACACCATATATTTT. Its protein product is CASSALGNTIYF.

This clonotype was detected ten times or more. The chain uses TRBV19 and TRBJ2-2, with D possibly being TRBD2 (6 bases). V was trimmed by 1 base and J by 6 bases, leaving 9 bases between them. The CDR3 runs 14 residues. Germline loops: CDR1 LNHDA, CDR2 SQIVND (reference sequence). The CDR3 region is CASSIGGGSGELFF. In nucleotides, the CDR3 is TGTGCCAGTAGTATAGGAGGAGGGTCCGGGGAGCTGTTTTTT. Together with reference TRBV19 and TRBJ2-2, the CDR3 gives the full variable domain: DGGITQSPKYLFRKEGQNVTLSCEQNLNHDAMYWYRQDPGQGLRLIYYSQIVNDFQKGDIAEGYSVSREKKESFPLTVTSAQKNPTAFYLCASSIGGGSGELFFGEGSRLTVL.

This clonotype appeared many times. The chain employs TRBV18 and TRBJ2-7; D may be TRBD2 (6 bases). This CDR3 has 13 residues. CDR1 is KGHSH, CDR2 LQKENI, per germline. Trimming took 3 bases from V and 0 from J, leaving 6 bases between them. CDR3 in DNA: TGTGCCAGCTCACCGCGGGACTCCTACGAGCAGTACTTC. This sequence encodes CASSPRDSYEQYF.

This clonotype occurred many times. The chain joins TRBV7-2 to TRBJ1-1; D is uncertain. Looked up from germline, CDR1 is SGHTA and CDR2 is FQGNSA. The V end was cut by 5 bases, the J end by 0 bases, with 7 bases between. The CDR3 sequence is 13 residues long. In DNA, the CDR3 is TGTGCCAGCAGCGCAGACATGAACACTGAAGCTTTCTTT. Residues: CASSADMNTEAFF.

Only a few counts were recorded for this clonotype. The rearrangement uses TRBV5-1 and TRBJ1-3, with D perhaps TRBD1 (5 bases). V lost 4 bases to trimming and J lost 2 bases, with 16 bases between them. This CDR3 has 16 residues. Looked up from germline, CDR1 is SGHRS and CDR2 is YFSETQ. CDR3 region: CASSPGSGGAGNTIYF. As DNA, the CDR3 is TGCGCCAGCAGCCCGGGATCGGGGGGAGCTGGAAACACCATATATTTT.

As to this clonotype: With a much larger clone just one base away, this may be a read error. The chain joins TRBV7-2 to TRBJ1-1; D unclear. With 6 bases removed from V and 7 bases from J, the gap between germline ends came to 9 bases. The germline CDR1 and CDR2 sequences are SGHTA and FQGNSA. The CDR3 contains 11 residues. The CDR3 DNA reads TGTGCCAGCAGGCGCGATATTGAAGCTTTCTTT. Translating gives CASRRDIEAFF.

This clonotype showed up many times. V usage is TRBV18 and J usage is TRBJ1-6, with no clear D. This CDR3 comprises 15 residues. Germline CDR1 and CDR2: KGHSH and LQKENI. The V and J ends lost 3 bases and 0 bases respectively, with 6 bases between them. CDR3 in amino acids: CASSPKSSYNSPLHF. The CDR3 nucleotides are TGTGCCAGCTCACCGAAGAGCTCCTATAATTCACCCCTCCACTTT.

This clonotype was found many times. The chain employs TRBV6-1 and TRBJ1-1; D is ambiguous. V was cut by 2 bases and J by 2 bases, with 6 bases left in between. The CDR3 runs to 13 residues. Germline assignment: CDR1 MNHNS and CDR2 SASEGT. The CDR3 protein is CASSERENTEAFF. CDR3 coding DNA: TGTGCCAGCAGTGAACGGGAAAACACTGAAGCTTTCTTT.

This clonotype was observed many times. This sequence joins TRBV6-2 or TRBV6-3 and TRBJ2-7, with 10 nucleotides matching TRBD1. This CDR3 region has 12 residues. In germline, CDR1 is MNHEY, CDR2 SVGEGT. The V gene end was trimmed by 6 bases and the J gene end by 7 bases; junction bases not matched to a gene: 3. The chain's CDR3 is CASRTGGIEQYV. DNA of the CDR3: TGTGCCAGCAGGACAGGGGGCATTGAGCAGTACGTC.

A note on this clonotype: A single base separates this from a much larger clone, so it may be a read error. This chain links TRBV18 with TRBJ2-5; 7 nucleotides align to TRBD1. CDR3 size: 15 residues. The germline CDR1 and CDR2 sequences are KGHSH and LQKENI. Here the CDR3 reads CTSSPTHRGPETQYF. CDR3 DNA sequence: TGTACCAGCTCACCCACCCACAGGGGTCCAGAGACCCAGTACTTC.

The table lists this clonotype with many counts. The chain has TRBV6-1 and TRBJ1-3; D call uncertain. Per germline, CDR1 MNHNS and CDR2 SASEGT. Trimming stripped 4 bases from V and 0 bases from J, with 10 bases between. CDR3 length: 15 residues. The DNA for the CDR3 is TGTGCCAGCAGTGCCATGGACGGCTCTGGAAACACCATATATTTT. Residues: CASSAMDGSGNTIYF.

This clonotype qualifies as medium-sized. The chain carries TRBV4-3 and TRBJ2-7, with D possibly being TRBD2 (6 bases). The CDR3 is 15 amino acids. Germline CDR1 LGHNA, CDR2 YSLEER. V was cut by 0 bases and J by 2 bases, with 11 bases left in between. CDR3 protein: CASSQDRRDPYEQYF. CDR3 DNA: TGCGCCAGCAGCCAAGATCGGCGGGACCCCTACGAGCAGTACTTC.

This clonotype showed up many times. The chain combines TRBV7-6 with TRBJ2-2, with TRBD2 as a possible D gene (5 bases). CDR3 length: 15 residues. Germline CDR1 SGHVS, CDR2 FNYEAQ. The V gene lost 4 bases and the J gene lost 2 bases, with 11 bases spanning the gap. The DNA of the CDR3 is TGTGCCAGCAGCTCCGGACTGTTAAACACCGGGGAGCTGTTTTTT. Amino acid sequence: CASSSGLLNTGELFF.

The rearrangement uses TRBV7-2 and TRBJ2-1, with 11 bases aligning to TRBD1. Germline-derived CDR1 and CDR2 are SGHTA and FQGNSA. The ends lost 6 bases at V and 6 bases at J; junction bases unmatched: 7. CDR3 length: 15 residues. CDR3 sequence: CASSSSGTGGNEQFF. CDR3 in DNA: TGTGCCAGCAGTTCCAGTGGGACAGGGGGCAATGAGCAGTTCTTC.

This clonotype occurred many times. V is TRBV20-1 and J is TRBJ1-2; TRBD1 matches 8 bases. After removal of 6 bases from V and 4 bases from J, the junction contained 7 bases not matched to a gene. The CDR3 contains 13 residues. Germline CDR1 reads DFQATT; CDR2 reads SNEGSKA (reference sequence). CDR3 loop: CSALNRGGYGYTF. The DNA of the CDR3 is TGCAGTGCCCTCAACAGGGGGGGCTATGGCTACACCTTC.

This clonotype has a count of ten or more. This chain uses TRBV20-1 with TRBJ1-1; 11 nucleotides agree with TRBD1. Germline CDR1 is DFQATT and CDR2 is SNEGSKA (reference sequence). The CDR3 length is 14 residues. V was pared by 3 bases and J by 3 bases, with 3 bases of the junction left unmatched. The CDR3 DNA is TGCAGTGCTAGGGGGACAGGGGGGGACACTGAAGCTTTCTTT. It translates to CSARGTGGDTEAFF.

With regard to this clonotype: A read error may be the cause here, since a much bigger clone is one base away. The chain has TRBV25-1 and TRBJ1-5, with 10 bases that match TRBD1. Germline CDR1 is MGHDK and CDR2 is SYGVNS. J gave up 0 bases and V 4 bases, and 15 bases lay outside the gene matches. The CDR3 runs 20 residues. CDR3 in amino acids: CASSAWGTGVRSYSNQPQHF. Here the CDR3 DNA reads TGTGCCAGCAGTGCCTGGGGGACAGGGGTCCGCTCTTATAGCAATCAGCCCCAGCATTTT.

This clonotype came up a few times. The DNA for the CDR3 is TGTGCCAGCAGTCGTGGGGCAGACTATGGCTACACCTTC. Encoded protein: CASSRGADYGYTF. The rearrangement joins TRBV6-1 to TRBJ1-2, with a tentative D call TRBD1 (5 bases). The CDR3 runs 13 residues. Germline V lookup: CDR1 MNHNS, CDR2 SASEGT. The V end was cut by 5 bases, the J end by 3 bases, with 10 bases between.

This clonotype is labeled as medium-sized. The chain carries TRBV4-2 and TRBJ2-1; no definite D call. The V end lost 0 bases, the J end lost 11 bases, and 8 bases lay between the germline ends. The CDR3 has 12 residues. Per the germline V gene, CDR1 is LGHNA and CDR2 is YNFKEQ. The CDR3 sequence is CASSQDGLKQFF. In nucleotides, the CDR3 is TGTGCCAGCAGCCAAGACGGGTTGAAGCAGTTCTTC.

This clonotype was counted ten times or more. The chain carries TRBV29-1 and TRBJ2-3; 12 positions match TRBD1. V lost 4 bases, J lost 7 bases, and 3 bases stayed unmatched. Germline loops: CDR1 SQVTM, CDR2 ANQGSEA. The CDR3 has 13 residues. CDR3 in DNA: TGCAGCGTTGGGGACAGGGGGCTGAATACGCAGTATTTT. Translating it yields CSVGDRGLNTQYF.